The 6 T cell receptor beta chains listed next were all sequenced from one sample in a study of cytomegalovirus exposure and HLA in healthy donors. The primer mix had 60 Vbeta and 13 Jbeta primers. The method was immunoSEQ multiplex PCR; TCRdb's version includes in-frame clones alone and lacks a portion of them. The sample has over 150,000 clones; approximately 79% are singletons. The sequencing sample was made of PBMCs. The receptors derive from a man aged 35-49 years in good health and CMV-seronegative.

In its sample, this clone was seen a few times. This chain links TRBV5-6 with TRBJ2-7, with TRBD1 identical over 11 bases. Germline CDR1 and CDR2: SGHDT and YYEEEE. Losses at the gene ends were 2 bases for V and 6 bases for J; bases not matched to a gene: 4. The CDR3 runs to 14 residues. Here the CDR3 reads CASSFRTGGREQYF. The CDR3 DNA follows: TGTGCCAGCAGCTTCAGGACAGGGGGCCGCGAGCAGTACTTC.

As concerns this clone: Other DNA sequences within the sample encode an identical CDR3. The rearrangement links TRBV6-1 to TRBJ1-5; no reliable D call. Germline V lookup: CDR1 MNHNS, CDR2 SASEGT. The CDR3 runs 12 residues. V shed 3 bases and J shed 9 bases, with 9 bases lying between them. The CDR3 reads CASSDPGRPQHF. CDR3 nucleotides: TGTGCCAGCAGTGACCCTGGGAGGCCCCAGCATTTT.

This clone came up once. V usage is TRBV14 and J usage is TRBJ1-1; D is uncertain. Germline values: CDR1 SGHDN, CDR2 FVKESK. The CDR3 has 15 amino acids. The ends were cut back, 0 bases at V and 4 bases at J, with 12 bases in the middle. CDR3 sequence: CASSQDLVPTTEAFF. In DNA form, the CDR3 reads TGTGCCAGCAGCCAAGATCTGGTCCCTACCACTGAAGCTTTCTTT.

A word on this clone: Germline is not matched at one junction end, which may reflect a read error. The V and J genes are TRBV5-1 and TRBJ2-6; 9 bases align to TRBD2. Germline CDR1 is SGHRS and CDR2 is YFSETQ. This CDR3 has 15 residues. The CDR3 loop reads CASSEGAGGANGLTF. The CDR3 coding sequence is TGCGCCAGCAGTGAGGGGGCGGGGGGGGCCAACGGCCTGACTTTC.

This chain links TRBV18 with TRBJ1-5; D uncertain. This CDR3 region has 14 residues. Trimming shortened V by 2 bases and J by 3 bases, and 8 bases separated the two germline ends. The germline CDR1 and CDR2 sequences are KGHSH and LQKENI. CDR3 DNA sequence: TGTGCCAGCTCACCAGTGGCAGTCAATCAGCCCCAGCATTTT. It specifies CASSPVAVNQPQHF.

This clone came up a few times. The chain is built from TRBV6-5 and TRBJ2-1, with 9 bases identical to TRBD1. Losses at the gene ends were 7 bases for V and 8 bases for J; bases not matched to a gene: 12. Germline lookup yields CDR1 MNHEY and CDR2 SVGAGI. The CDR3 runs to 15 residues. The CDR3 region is CASTRRTGEFDEQFF. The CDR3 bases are TGTGCCAGCACAAGAAGGACAGGGGAATTCGATGAGCAGTTCTTC.